The entry that follows covers one T cell receptor beta chain sequence. Individual cDNA molecules received unique molecular identifiers during library preparation. TCRdb analysed the 5' RACE reads with MiXCR anew, one entry per CDR3 protein. The sample lists 70,000 or so distinct CDR3 sequences, approximately 4.5% seen once, with around 3.4% in the top ten. The V and J ends lost 6 bases and 2 bases, in that order; junction bases with no gene match: 6. CDR1 and CDR2 from the germline V gene are MDHEN and SYDVKM. The CDR3 is 16 amino acids. This sample is part of a study of early T cells in non-severe SARS-CoV-2 infection.

The chain is built from TRBV28 and TRBJ1-6, with 8 bases that match TRBD1. The receptor's source is an adult who was a healthcare worker with PCR-confirmed SARS-CoV-2 infection or an uninfected control (not recorded which). The donor label of this sample is uncertain. Sequenced here: whole blood, sampled at baseline. For the CDR3, the DNA is TGTGCCAGCAGAGAGACAGGGGTTACCTATAATTCACCCCTCCACTTT. Its protein is CASRETGVTYNSPLHF.